This TCR beta chain was identified during a study of blood T cell repertoires in COVID-19. V lost 0 bases and J 0 bases, leaving 12 bases between the germline ends. In germline, CDR1 is GTSNPN, CDR2 SVGIG (reference sequence). The length of the CDR3 is 15 residues. Sequencing was performed with immunoSEQ multiplex PCR; in TCRdb, only in-frame clones are kept and a portion is missing. The sample carries around 91,000 clones, approximately 79% recorded once. The sample consisted of peripheral blood. The chain combines TRBV30 with TRBJ2-7, with D maybe TRBD2 (5 bases). This receptor was taken from a woman older than 75 with active or convalescent COVID-19. The CDR3 region has the DNA TGTGCCTGGAGTGTAACGGGAATTAGCTCCTACGAGCAGTACTTC. This sequence encodes CAWSVTGISSYEQYF. Variable domain in full (rest from reference TRBV30 and TRBJ2-7): SQTIHQWPATLVQPVGSPLSLECTVEGTSNPNLYWYRQAAGRGLQLLFYSVGIGQISSEVPQNLSASRPQDRQFILSSKKLLLSDSGFYLCAWSVTGISSYEQYFGPGTRLTVT.